This is a list of T cell receptor beta chains from one sample in a study of T cell changes during pregnancy in multiple sclerosis. The assay was immunoSEQ multiplex PCR, and TCRdb's table has in-frame clones only and misses some. The sample has 50,000 to 70,000 clones, 75% to 95% seen once. This specimen consisted of CD8+ T cells from peripheral blood mononuclear cells, obtained before pregnancy. These receptors came from a female donor with multiple sclerosis, enrolled in a pregnancy study. Both conserved end residues are part of each CDR3. The D gene is left open where the match is weak. Clone size is given for some rows only: seen once, a few or many times, or a class if the clone is expanded.

D gene	J gene	V gene	clone size	CDR3 protein	CDR3 DNA
TRBD2	TRBJ2-1	TRBV18	NA	CASSLAEDSYNEQFF	TGTGCCAGCTCTCTAGCGGAAGACTCCTACAATGAGCAGTTCTTC
NA	TRBJ1-2	TRBV27	few	CASGQGFDGYTF	TGTGCCAGCGGGCAGGGGTTCGATGGCTACACCTTC
NA	TRBJ2-5	TRBV11-1	once	CASSLAQQETQYF	TGTGCCAGCAGCTTAGCACAGCAAGAGACCCAGTACTTC
NA	TRBJ1-6	TRBV6-5	NA	CASSYFGSLDNSPLHF	TGTGCCAGCAGTTACTTCGGAAGCCTAGATAATTCACCCCTCCACTTT
TRBD2	TRBJ2-1	TRBV2	NA	CASIPGTSGDNEQFF	TGTGCCAGCATTCCAGGGACTAGCGGAGACAATGAGCAGTTCTTC
NA	TRBJ1-5	TRBV7-8	NA	CASSLGRAPNQPQHF	TGTGCCAGCAGCTTAGGCAGGGCACCGAATCAGCCCCAGCATTTT
TRBD1	TRBJ1-1	TRBV6-4	many	CASSDSDRGEAFF	TGTGCCAGCAGTGACTCGGACAGGGGCGAAGCTTTCTTT
NA	TRBJ1-3	TRBV16	NA	CASSHDAGSSGNTIYF	TGTGCCAGCAGCCATGATGCAGGCAGCTCTGGAAACACCATATATTTT
TRBD1	TRBJ1-5	TRBV27	NA	CASSPVTGVRNQPQHF	TGTGCCAGCAGCCCAGTGACAGGGGTTCGGAATCAGCCCCAGCATTTT
NA	TRBJ1-1	TRBV6-5	NA	CASSYGGFTEAFF	TGTGCCAGCAGTTACGGAGGGTTCACTGAAGCTTTCTTT
NA	TRBJ2-7	TRBV5-6	NA	CASSLAGNEQYF	TGTGCCAGCAGCTTGGCAGGGAACGAGCAGTACTTC
NA	TRBJ1-1	TRBV7-9	NA	CASSFREVTEAFF	TGTGCCAGCAGCTTTAGGGAGGTCACTGAAGCTTTCTTT
NA	TRBJ2-7	TRBV2	NA	CASSVGGAGYEQYF	TGTGCCAGCTCGGTGGGGGGGGCGGGCTACGAGCAGTACTTC
NA	TRBJ2-3	TRBV12-5	NA	CASVRTGSSDTQYF	TGTGCTAGTGTCCGGACTGGATCTTCAGATACGCAGTATTTT
TRBD1	TRBJ1-1	TRBV7-9	NA	CASSLVGQGVTEAFF	TGTGCCAGCAGCTTAGTTGGACAGGGGGTGACTGAAGCTTTCTTT
TRBD2	TRBJ2-3	TRBV7-9	NA	CASSGTSGGANTQYF	TGTGCCAGCAGCGGGACTAGCGGGGGGGCAAATACGCAGTATTTT
TRBD1	TRBJ1-1	TRBV13	NA	CASSLRQGYEAFF	TGTGCCAGCTCCCTCCGACAGGGCTATGAAGCTTTCTTT
TRBD1	TRBJ1-1	TRBV7-6	NA	CASSLRQGEAFF	TGTGCCAGCAGCTTAAGACAGGGGGAGGCTTTCTTT
TRBD1	TRBJ2-3	TRBV5-1	NA	CASSLEGARTDTQYF	TGCGCCAGCAGCTTGGAGGGGGCTCGCACAGATACGCAGTATTTT
NA	TRBJ2-1	TRBV6-5	NA	CASSYVLASNEQFF	TGTGCCAGCAGTTACGTCCTAGCGAGCAATGAGCAGTTCTTC
TRBD2	TRBJ2-1	TRBV18	NA	CASSPGGGAGNEQFF	TGTGCCAGCTCACCCGGCGGGGGGGCAGGGAATGAGCAGTTCTTC
TRBD2	TRBJ2-3	TRBV15	NA	CATSTVYGRGGGDTQYF	TGTGCCACCAGCACCGTCTACGGGCGGGGGGGCGGGGATACGCAGTATTTT
NA	TRBJ2-1	TRBV7-6	NA	CASSLASGIVDNRPYNEQFF	TGTGCCAGCAGCTTAGCATCAGGAATCGTAGACAACCGCCCCTACAATGAGCAGTTCTTC
NA	TRBJ2-7	TRBV13	NA	CASSRRDTSGPYEQYF	TGTGCCAGCAGCAGGCGGGATACCTCTGGGCCATACGAGCAGTACTTC
NA	TRBJ2-5	TRBV9	NA	CASSEGTTKETQYF	TGTGCCAGCAGCGAGGGGACAACGAAAGAGACCCAGTACTTC
NA	TRBJ2-7	TRBV5-6	NA	CASSPRGGYEQYF	TGTGCCAGCAGCCCCCGCGGAGGGTACGAGCAGTACTTC
TRBD2	TRBJ2-1	TRBV9	NA	CASSVDGGVEQFF	TGTGCCAGCAGCGTAGATGGGGGGGTTGAGCAGTTCTTC
NA	TRBJ1-2	TRBV9	once	CASSASGLGYTF	TGTGCCAGCAGCGCATCAGGTCTCGGCTACACCTTC
NA	TRBJ1-2	TRBV29-1	NA	CSVNGWTGGYTF	TGCAGCGTCAACGGGTGGACGGGGGGCTACACCTTC
NA	TRBJ2-5	TRBV13	NA	CASSLLDRREETQYF	TGTGCCAGCAGCTTACTTGATCGGAGGGAAGAGACCCAGTACTTC
TRBD2	TRBJ2-3	TRBV5-1	NA	CASSLASGGAPDTQYF	TGCGCCAGCAGCTTGGCCAGCGGGGGGGCCCCAGATACGCAGTATTTT
NA	TRBJ1-1	TRBV30	few	CAWSGGRETTEAFF	TGTGCCTGGAGTGGAGGCAGGGAAACAACTGAAGCTTTCTTT
NA	TRBJ1-3	TRBV2	NA	CASSEALEGGSGNTIYF	TGTGCCAGCAGTGAAGCGCTTGAGGGTGGATCTGGAAACACCATATATTTT
NA	TRBJ1-1	TRBV9	NA	CASGTSGGLMNTEAFF	TGTGCCAGCGGTACCTCCGGGGGGCTGATGAACACTGAAGCTTTCTTT
NA	TRBJ2-1	TRBV6-1	NA	CASSGSGGGYNEQFF	TGTGCCAGCAGTGGAAGTGGGGGCGGCTACAATGAGCAGTTCTTC
TRBD2	TRBJ2-1	TRBV19	NA	CASSFSSGGGNEQFF	TGTGCCAGTAGTTTCTCTAGCGGGGGGGGAAATGAGCAGTTCTTC
TRBD1	TRBJ2-7	TRBV6-1	NA	CASSVQTTDRGEEQYF	TGTGCCAGCAGTGTGCAAACCACGGACAGGGGTGAAGAGCAGTACTTC
NA	TRBJ1-1	TRBV5-1	NA	CASSLEEFVSTEAFF	TGCGCCAGCAGCTTGGAGGAGTTTGTTAGCACTGAAGCTTTCTTT
NA	TRBJ1-5	TRBV4-1	NA	CASSQEARVGQPQHF	TGCGCCAGCAGCCAAGAGGCCAGGGTGGGTCAGCCCCAGCATTTT
NA	TRBJ1-2	TRBV9	NA	CASSTGYRDGGYTF	TGTGCCAGCAGCACAGGCTACAGGGACGGTGGCTACACCTTC
NA	TRBJ2-3	TRBV5-1	NA	CASSVVLGTGLGTDTQYF	TGCGCCAGCAGCGTGGTCTTGGGAACGGGACTTGGAACAGATACGCAGTATTTT
TRBD1	TRBJ2-2	TRBV6-5	NA	CASGTGGAGELFF	TGTGCCAGCGGGACAGGGGGCGCCGGGGAGCTGTTTTTT
NA	TRBJ2-7	TRBV15	NA	CATSRDRAHEQYF	TGTGCCACCAGCAGAGACAGGGCCCACGAGCAGTACTTC
TRBD2	TRBJ2-5	TRBV6-5	NA	CASSYGTGGETQYF	TGTGCCAGCAGTTACGGGACGGGGGGGGAGACCCAGTACTTC
TRBD2	TRBJ2-7	TRBV4-1	NA	CASSQERGLAVYEQYF	TGCGCCAGCAGCCAAGAAAGGGGACTAGCGGTGTACGAGCAGTACTTC
NA	TRBJ2-7	TRBV11-1	NA	CASSLEMSEGSEQYF	TGTGCCAGCAGCTTAGAAATGAGTGAGGGTTCCGAGCAGTACTTC
NA	TRBJ1-6	TRBV5-4	NA	CASSTRGAGSPLHF	TGTGCCAGCAGCACGAGGGGAGCGGGATCACCCCTCCACTTT
NA	TRBJ1-2	TRBV9	NA	CASSVGNRDKEGYGYTF	TGTGCCAGCAGCGTAGGCAACCGGGACAAGGAAGGATATGGCTACACCTTC
NA	TRBJ1-2	TRBV29-1	NA	CSVEGGDYGYTF	TGCAGCGTTGAGGGGGGAGACTATGGCTACACCTTC
NA	TRBJ1-1	TRBV5-4	NA	CASSLGQAGSEAFF	TGTGCCAGCAGCTTGGGGCAGGCGGGTAGTGAAGCTTTCTTT
NA	TRBJ2-3	TRBV5-1	NA	CASTIDPGSTDTQYF	TGCGCCAGCACCATAGATCCCGGGAGCACAGATACGCAGTATTTT
TRBD1	TRBJ2-1	TRBV9	NA	CASSGGQGAYEQFF	TGTGCCAGCAGCGGCGGACAGGGGGCCTATGAGCAGTTCTTC